The T cell receptor (beta chain) under discussion was sequenced for a study of early T cells in non-severe SARS-CoV-2 infection. This clonotype was recorded a few times. One entry per CDR3 protein results from TCRdb running MiXCR on the 5' RACE reads. This sample has about 27,000 distinct CDR3 sequences, with less than 5% found just once. Germline-derived CDR1 and CDR2 are LGHNT and FRNRAP. This CDR3 is 13 amino acids long. V lost 3 bases to trimming and J lost 6 bases, with 9 bases between them. This receptor was taken from an adult who was a healthcare worker with PCR-confirmed SARS-CoV-2 infection or an uninfected control (not recorded which). The sequenced sample consisted of whole blood. The rearrangement links TRBV12-5 to TRBJ2-1; no reliable D call. CDR3 nucleotide sequence: TGTGCTAGTGGTTTAGGTCTCTTCAATGAGCAGTTCTTC. Its protein product is CASGLGLFNEQFF.